This T cell receptor beta chain emerged from a study of CD8+ T cells in alopecia areata. As for the study in general: The protocol delivered tofacitinib for 6 to 18 months, then withdrew it for 6 months.

cDNA reverse transcribed from extracted RNA served as the sequencing template. The method was immunoSEQ multiplex PCR; TCRdb's version includes in-frame clones alone and lacks a portion of them. In the table there are approximately 140,000 clones, 47% of which are singletons. Notes on this clone: No antigen is known for it.

A FACSAria was used to sort CD4+ and CD8+ T cells. These cells came from PBMCs. Germline CDR1 and CDR2: SEHNR and FQNEAQ (reference sequence). The length of the CDR3 is 17 residues. Trimming took 2 bases from V and 2 from J, leaving 16 bases between them. Points from the study as a whole: Elevated clonality characterized lesional scalp relative to normal scalp, particularly in alopecia totalis/universalis. Among the cells sequenced in scalp samples are also the resident alphabeta T cells of normal skin.

The rearrangement links TRBV7-9 to TRBJ2-1; maybe TRBD1 (5 bases). The sequence was obtained from a human donor with alopecia areata. The sequencing input was CD4+ T cells sorted from blood. CDR3 in amino acids: CASSLPPGWGAYNEQFF. Written as DNA, the CDR3 is TGTGCCAGCAGCTTACCACCAGGGTGGGGCGCCTACAATGAGCAGTTCTTC.